A selection of T cell receptor beta chains follows, all from one sample in a study of OX40 agonist ivuxolimab in advanced cancers. This table comes from immunoSEQ multiplex PCR, and its TCRdb copy is limited to in-frame clones, with some not included. This sample has 48,000 or so clones, with 90% to 95% found just once. The sequenced sample was CD4+ or CD8+ T cells sorted from blood, obtained in a trial of the OX40 agonist ivuxolimab. Receptor source: an adult with an advanced solid tumor such as melanoma, head and neck, liver or kidney cancer. Both conserved end residues are part of each CDR3. D genes are given only for firm matches. Clone sizes are given selectively: once, few, many, or a class where the clone is expanded.

d_gene,v_gene,abundance,j_gene,CDR3nt,CDR3aa
TRBD1,TRBV5-6,.,TRBJ1-6,TGTGCCAGCAGCTTACAGGGGACGCCCCTCCACTTT,CASSLQGTPLHF
TRBD1,TRBV10-2,.,TRBJ1-5,TGCGCCAGCAGGCCGGGACAGGGTTATCAGCCCCAGCATTTT,CASRPGQGYQPQHF
.,TRBV5-1,once,TRBJ2-6,TGCGCCAGCAGCTTGGGCGACACCAGTTCGTCTGGGGCCAACGTCCTGACTTTC,CASSLGDTSSSGANVLTF
TRBD1,TRBV30,.,TRBJ1-5,TGTGCCTGGAGTCCGACAGGGGGTAATCAGCCCCAGCATTTT,CAWSPTGGNQPQHF
.,TRBV9,.,TRBJ2-3,TGTGCCAGCAGCGTACACCGGGAGCCCACAGATACGCAGTATTTT,CASSVHREPTDTQYF
.,TRBV5-1,.,TRBJ2-7,TGCGCCAGCAGCGAGGTGGGGTCCTACGAGCAGTACTTC,CASSEVGSYEQYF
.,TRBV9,.,TRBJ2-3,TGTGCCAGCAGCGTAGTAGGGACAAGCACAGATACGCAGTATTTT,CASSVVGTSTDTQYF
TRBD2,TRBV7-9,.,TRBJ2-7,TGTGCCAGCAGCCTTAGCGGGACCTACGAGCAGTACTTC,CASSLSGTYEQYF
TRBD2,TRBV4-1,.,TRBJ2-7,TGCGCCAGCAGCCAAGGGACTAGCGCCTACGAGCAGTACTTC,CASSQGTSAYEQYF
TRBD1,TRBV28,.,TRBJ1-2,TGTGCCAGCAGTGCGACAGGGAACTATGGCTACACCTTC,CASSATGNYGYTF
TRBD1,TRBV6-6,.,TRBJ1-5,TGTGCCAGCAGGGAACAGGGGAATAGGCAGCCCCAGCATTTT,CASREQGNRQPQHF
.,TRBV27,.,TRBJ1-5,TGTGCCAGCAGTTTAGCAGGGAGCAATCAGCCCCAGCATTTT,CASSLAGSNQPQHF
TRBD2,TRBV28,.,TRBJ2-1,TGTGCCAGCAGTTTGGGCGGACTAGCGGAAGGGCTCTACAATGAGCAGTTCTTC,CASSLGGLAEGLYNEQFF
TRBD1,TRBV4-2,.,TRBJ1-5,TGTGCCAGCAGCCAAGAGTTGGGACAGAGAAATCAGCCCCAGCATTTT,CASSQELGQRNQPQHF
.,TRBV10-2,.,TRBJ2-2,TGCGCCAGCAGTGATCTAATGGCCACCGGGGAGCTGTTTTTT,CASSDLMATGELFF
.,TRBV4-3,.,TRBJ2-2,TGCGCCAGCAGCCAAGATCCTCCGACCGAAGCTTACACCGGGGAGCTGTTTTTT,CASSQDPPTEAYTGELFF
.,TRBV9,.,TRBJ2-5,TGTGCCAGCAGCCCAGGGGCGGGTTCGGAGACCCAGTACTTC,CASSPGAGSETQYF
TRBD1,TRBV27,.,TRBJ1-5,TGTGCCAGCAGTTTATCGGGCAGGGGGATATATCAGCCCCAGCATTTT,CASSLSGRGIYQPQHF
TRBD1,TRBV6-5,.,TRBJ1-1,TGTGCCAGCAGTTACTCGACTACGTCAGGGGGGACTGAAGCTTTCTTT,CASSYSTTSGGTEAFF
TRBD2,TRBV5-6,few,TRBJ2-3,TGTGCCAGCAGCTTGAGGTCTAGCGGGAGTACAGATACGCAGTATTTT,CASSLRSSGSTDTQYF
.,TRBV27,once,TRBJ1-2,TGTGCCAGCAGTTTTAGTTGGGACAACTATGGCTACACCTTC,CASSFSWDNYGYTF
TRBD1,TRBV6-5,.,TRBJ1-5,TGTGCCAGCAGCCCCACAGGGGGCAGTCAGCCCCAGCATTTT,CASSPTGGSQPQHF
.,TRBV6-5,.,TRBJ2-3,TGTGCCAGCAGCAGCCTGGGGGCGGGCACAGATACGCAGTATTTT,CASSSLGAGTDTQYF
.,TRBV4-1,.,TRBJ2-1,TGCGCCAGCAGCCAAGAAGGGGAAACCTACAATGAGCAGTTCTTC,CASSQEGETYNEQFF
TRBD1,TRBV7-8,.,TRBJ2-7,TGTGCCAGCAGGCCAGGGACAGCCTACGAGCAGTACTTC,CASRPGTAYEQYF
.,TRBV30,.,TRBJ1-2,TGTGCCTGGAGTCCCTCAGGAGGCTATGGCTACACCTTC,CAWSPSGGYGYTF
.,TRBV6-5,.,TRBJ2-7,TGTGCCACGCGGGGCGGCTACGAGCAGTACTTC,CATRGGYEQYF
.,TRBV28,.,TRBJ2-1,TGTGCCAGCACCTTCGGGCTCAGCCCTTACAATGAGCAGTTCTTC,CASTFGLSPYNEQFF
TRBD2,TRBV16,.,TRBJ2-3,TGTGCCAGCAGCCAAGGACTAGTCAATACGCAGTATTTT,CASSQGLVNTQYF
.,TRBV9,.,TRBJ2-5,TGTGCCAGCAGCGGCGCCTCGGGGCAGCTAGAGACCCAGTACTTC,CASSGASGQLETQYF
TRBD1,TRBV14,.,TRBJ1-1,TGTGCCAGCAGCCTTACAGGGGCGGCTTTCTTT,CASSLTGAAFF
.,TRBV14,.,TRBJ1-1,TGTGCCAGCAGCCTAAGGGGGATGAACACTGAAGCTTTCTTT,CASSLRGMNTEAFF
TRBD2,TRBV5-1,.,TRBJ2-6,TGCGCCAGCAGTCCAACCGGGACTAGAAGTGCTCGCGGGGCCAACGTCCTGACTTTC,CASSPTGTRSARGANVLTF
.,TRBV12-5,.,TRBJ2-5,TGTGCTAGTGGTATCACAGGGAAGGCCCAAGAGACCCAGTACTTC,CASGITGKAQETQYF
.,TRBV19,.,TRBJ2-3,TGTGCCAGTAGTATAGGCGGGGCCCCCGCTACGCAGTATTTT,CASSIGGAPATQYF
.,TRBV28,.,TRBJ2-3,TGTGCCAGCAGTGTTGATGTGGTAGATACGCAGTATTTT,CASSVDVVDTQYF
.,TRBV5-1,once,TRBJ1-1,TGCGCCAGCAGCATTACAGGGTCCGGGTACACTGAAGCTTTCTTT,CASSITGSGYTEAFF
.,TRBV28,.,TRBJ2-7,TGTGCCAGCAGTTTAGTGTCAGGGACCTACGAGCAGTACTTC,CASSLVSGTYEQYF
TRBD1,TRBV10-2,.,TRBJ2-7,TGCGCCAGCACTGGGACAGGCTCCGGGCTCGAGCAGTACTTC,CASTGTGSGLEQYF
.,TRBV9,.,TRBJ2-1,TGTGCCAGCAGCGCCTCAGGGTGGTCCTACAATGAGCAGTTCTTC,CASSASGWSYNEQFF
.,TRBV29-1,few,TRBJ1-4,TGCTCCGCCGGAGGTGAAAAACTGTTTTTT,CSAGGEKLFF
.,TRBV6-1,.,TRBJ1-4,TGTGCCAGCAGTGCCTCGGGAGCAACTAATGAAAAACTGTTTTTT,CASSASGATNEKLFF
.,TRBV6-5,.,TRBJ2-1,TGTGCCAGCAGCGAGGCGATATCGGGCTACAATGAGCAGTTCTTC,CASSEAISGYNEQFF
.,TRBV12-1,.,TRBJ2-1,TGTGCCAGCAGCTTTACTAGCGGGAGTCCGTATGAGCAGTTCTTC,CASSFTSGSPYEQFF
.,TRBV25-1,once,TRBJ1-5,TGTGCCAGCAGGATCAGGGGCCAGCCCCAGCATTTT,CASRIRGQPQHF
.,TRBV19,.,TRBJ1-1,TGTGCCAGTAGTGCCGTCGGAGGGTACACTGAAGCTTTCTTT,CASSAVGGYTEAFF
TRBD1,TRBV30,.,TRBJ1-4,TGTGCCTGGAGCACAGGGGGCTGGGCTAATGAAAAACTGTTTTTT,CAWSTGGWANEKLFF
.,TRBV27,.,TRBJ2-1,TGTGCCAGCAGTTTAAGGGGTAATGAGCAGTTCTTC,CASSLRGNEQFF
TRBD1,TRBV4-1,.,TRBJ1-2,TGCGCCAGCAGCCCAGGCGGGACAGGGAACTATGGCTACACCTTC,CASSPGGTGNYGYTF
.,TRBV28,.,TRBJ1-5,TGTGCCAGCGAGCTGGACCAATTTAGGAATCAGCCCCAGCATTTT,CASELDQFRNQPQHF